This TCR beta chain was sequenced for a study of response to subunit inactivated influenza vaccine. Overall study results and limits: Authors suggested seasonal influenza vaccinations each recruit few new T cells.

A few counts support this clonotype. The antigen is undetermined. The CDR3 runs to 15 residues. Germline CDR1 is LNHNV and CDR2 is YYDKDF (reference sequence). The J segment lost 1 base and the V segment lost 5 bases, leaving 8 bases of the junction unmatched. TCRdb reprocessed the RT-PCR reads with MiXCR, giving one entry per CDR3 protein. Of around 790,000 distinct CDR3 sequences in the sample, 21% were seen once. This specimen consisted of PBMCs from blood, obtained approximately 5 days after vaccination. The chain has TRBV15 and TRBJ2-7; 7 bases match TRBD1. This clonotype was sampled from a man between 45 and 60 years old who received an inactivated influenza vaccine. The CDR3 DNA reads TGTGCCACCAGCGGATACAGGGGCCGGTCCTACGAGCAGTACTTC. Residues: CATSGYRGRSYEQYF.